This T cell receptor beta chain was observed in a study of T cells after yellow fever vaccination. Looked up from germline, CDR1 is SGHDT and CDR2 is YYEEEE. CDR3 size: 17 residues. After removal of 0 bases from V and 3 bases from J, the junction contained 7 bases not matched to a gene. This clonotype was seen a few times. MiXCR, applied by TCRdb to the 5' RACE reads, yields one record per CDR3 protein. The table shows approximately 120,000 distinct CDR3 sequences, with under 9% occurring only once. The sequenced sample was CD8+ T cells sorted from PBMCs, obtained on the day of the yellow fever booster vaccination. V usage is TRBV5-6 and J usage is TRBJ2-3; 10 positions match TRBD2. This TCR came from a man aged 18 to 30 who received the YFV17D yellow fever vaccine. In nucleotides, the CDR3 is TGTGCCAGCAGCTTGGCCGGGACTAGCGAGGTAACAGATACGCAGTATTTT. Translating it yields CASSLAGTSEVTDTQYF.